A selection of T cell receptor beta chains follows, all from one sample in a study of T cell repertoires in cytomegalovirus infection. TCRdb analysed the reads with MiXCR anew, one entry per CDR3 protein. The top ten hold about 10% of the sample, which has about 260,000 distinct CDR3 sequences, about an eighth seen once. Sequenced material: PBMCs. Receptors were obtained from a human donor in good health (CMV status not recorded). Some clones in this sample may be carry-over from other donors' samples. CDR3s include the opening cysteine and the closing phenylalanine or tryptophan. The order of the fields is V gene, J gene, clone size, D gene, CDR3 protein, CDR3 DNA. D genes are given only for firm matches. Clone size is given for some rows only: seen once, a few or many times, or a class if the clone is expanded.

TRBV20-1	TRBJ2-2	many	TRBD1	CSATGQGATGELFF	TGCAGTGCTACAGGACAGGGGGCAACCGGGGAGCTGTTTTTT
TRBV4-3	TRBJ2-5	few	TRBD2	CASSQVRPASGREQETQYF	TGCGCCAGCAGCCAAGTCCGTCCCGCTAGCGGGAGAGAGCAAGAGACCCAGTACTTC
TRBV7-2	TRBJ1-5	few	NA	CASSLQWGGQPQHF	TGTGCCAGCAGCTTACAATGGGGAGGACAGCCCCAGCATTTT
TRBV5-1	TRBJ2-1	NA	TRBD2	CASSRSGNYNEQFF	TGCGCCAGCAGCAGAAGCGGGAACTACAATGAGCAGTTCTTC
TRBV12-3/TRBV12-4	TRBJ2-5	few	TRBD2	CASINRLAGVGETQYF	TGTGCCAGCATCAACCGGCTAGCGGGAGTTGGAGAGACCCAGTACTTC
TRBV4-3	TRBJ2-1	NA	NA	CASSHSRGVYNEQFF	TGCGCCAGCAGCCATTCCAGGGGGGTCTACAATGAGCAGTTCTTC
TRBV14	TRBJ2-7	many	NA	CASSPLREGRTYEQYF	TGTGCCAGCAGCCCATTGAGAGAGGGGAGGACCTACGAGCAGTACTTC
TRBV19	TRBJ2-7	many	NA	CASSGTGMGNEQYF	TGTGCCAGTAGCGGAACCGGGATGGGCAACGAGCAGTACTTC
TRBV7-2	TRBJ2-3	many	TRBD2	CASSTLAGGTDTQYF	TGTGCCAGCAGCACACTAGCGGGGGGCACAGATACGCAGTATTTT
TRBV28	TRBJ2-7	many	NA	CASSVQDQQYF	TGTGCCAGCAGTGTGCAGGACCAGCAGTACTTC
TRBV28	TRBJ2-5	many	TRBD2	CASSLEAGAGRETQYF	TGTGCCAGCAGTTTAGAAGCGGGAGCAGGTCGAGAGACCCAGTACTTC
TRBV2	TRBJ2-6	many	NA	CASSDGRGSGANVLTF	TGTGCCAGCAGTGATGGGCGTGGTTCTGGGGCCAACGTCCTGACTTTC
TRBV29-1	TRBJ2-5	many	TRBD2	CSVGGGGGWETQYF	TGCAGCGTTGGGGGAGGCGGGGGTTGGGAGACCCAGTACTTC
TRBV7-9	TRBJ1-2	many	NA	CASSLGHVRPGYGYTF	TGTGCCAGCAGCCTCGGTCACGTCCGGCCTGGCTATGGCTACACCTTC
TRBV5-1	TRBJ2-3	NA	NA	CASSLAGDSRRQYF	TGCGCCAGCAGCTTGGCCGGGGACTCTCGGCGGCAGTATTTT
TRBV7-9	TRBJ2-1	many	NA	CASSLDSNEQFF	TGTGCCAGCAGCTTAGACTCCAATGAGCAGTTCTTC
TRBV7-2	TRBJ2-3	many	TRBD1	CASSARQGGSTDTQYF	TGTGCCAGCAGCGCCCGACAGGGCGGCAGCACAGATACGCAGTATTTT
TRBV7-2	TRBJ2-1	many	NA	CASSSGQYNEQFF	TGTGCCAGCAGCTCAGGACAGTACAATGAGCAGTTCTTC
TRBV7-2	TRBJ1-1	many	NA	CASSLSNKERDEAFF	TGTGCCAGCAGCTTATCCAACAAGGAGAGGGATGAAGCTTTCTTT
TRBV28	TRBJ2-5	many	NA	CASSFKTQYF	TGTGCCAGCAGTTTTAAGACCCAGTACTTC
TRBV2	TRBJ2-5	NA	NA	CASAVAQETQYF	TGTGCCAGCGCTGTGGCCCAAGAGACCCAGTACTTC
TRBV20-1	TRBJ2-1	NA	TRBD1	CSARRDSYDEQFF	TGCAGTGCTAGAAGGGACAGCTACGATGAGCAGTTCTTC
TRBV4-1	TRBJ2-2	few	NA	CASSHPPRTTGELFF	TGCGCCAGCAGCCACCCCCCCCGGACGACCGGGGAGCTGTTTTTT
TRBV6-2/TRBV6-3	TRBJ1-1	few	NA	CASREQKPGAEAFF	TGTGCCAGCAGAGAACAGAAGCCCGGGGCTGAAGCTTTCTTT
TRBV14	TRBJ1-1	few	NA	CASSPSRGGSAEAFF	TGTGCCAGCAGCCCGTCAAGGGGAGGGAGCGCTGAAGCTTTCTTT
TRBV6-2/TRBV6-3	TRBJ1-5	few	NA	CASSFRTDNQPQHF	TGTGCCAGCAGTTTTAGGACAGACAATCAGCCCCAGCATTTT
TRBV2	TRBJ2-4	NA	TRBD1	CASSGQGRRNIQYF	TGTGCCAGCAGTGGACAGGGGCGGAGGAACATTCAGTACTTC
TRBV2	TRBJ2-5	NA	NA	CASSEGWSGEETQYF	TGTGCCAGCAGTGAAGGATGGTCAGGGGAAGAGACCCAGTACTTC
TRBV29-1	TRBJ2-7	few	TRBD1	CSVATGDTYEQYF	TGCAGCGTTGCGACAGGGGACACCTACGAGCAGTACTTC
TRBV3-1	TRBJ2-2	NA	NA	CASSLLRKKGELFF	TGTGCCAGCAGCCTTCTCCGCAAAAAAGGGGAGCTGTTTTTT
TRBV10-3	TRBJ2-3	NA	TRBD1	CAISPGQVTDTQYF	TGTGCCATCAGTCCGGGACAGGTGACAGATACGCAGTATTTT
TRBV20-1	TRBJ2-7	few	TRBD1	CSARDPGQGADEQYF	TGCAGTGCTAGAGATCCGGGACAGGGGGCCGACGAGCAGTACTTC
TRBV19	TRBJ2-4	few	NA	CASSGGLLAKNIQYF	TGTGCCAGTAGTGGGGGACTTCTAGCCAAAAACATTCAGTACTTC
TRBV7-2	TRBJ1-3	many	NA	CASSPLGNTIYF	TGTGCCAGCAGCCCCTTGGGAAACACCATATATTTT
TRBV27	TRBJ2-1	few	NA	CASSLSSGPNEQFF	TGTGCCAGCAGTTTAAGCTCAGGACCCAATGAGCAGTTCTTC
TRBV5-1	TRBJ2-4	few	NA	CASSLEGGTMRKNIQYF	TGCGCCAGCAGCTTGGAGGGGGGAACGATGAGAAAAAACATTCAGTACTTC
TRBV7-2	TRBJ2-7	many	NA	CASSLVGFAEQYF	TGTGCCAGCAGCTTAGTAGGGTTCGCCGAGCAGTACTTC
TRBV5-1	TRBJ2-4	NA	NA	CASSPKPDLAKNIQYF	TGCGCCAGCAGCCCAAAACCGGACCTAGCCAAAAACATTCAGTACTTC
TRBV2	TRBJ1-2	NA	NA	CATRRDGYTF	TGTGCCACCCGGAGGGATGGCTACACCTTC
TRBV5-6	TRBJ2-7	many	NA	CATRRAGSGEQYF	TGTGCCACCCGAAGGGCAGGGTCGGGAGAGCAGTACTTC